The sequence of this TCR beta chain was determined in a study of blood T cell repertoires in COVID-19. The length of the CDR3 is 15 residues. J was trimmed by 6 bases and V by 5 bases; bases with no gene match: 12. CDR1 and CDR2 (germline): GTSNPN, SVGIG (reference sequence). Authors' analysis steps: Reference gene primers were amplified, and this amplification served to estimate nucleated cell counts. Only in-frame clones appear in the TCRdb table, and some are missing; sequencing was by immunoSEQ multiplex PCR. That table is the source of V, J and clone size, and D and trimming were worked out from the DNA. The sample contains about 130,000 clones, roughly four fifths of which appear only once.

The TCR comes from a man aged 55 to 69 with acute or convalescent COVID-19. The specimen was peripheral blood. The rearrangement uses TRBV30 and TRBJ2-4; TRBD1 matches at 8 bases. The CDR3 region has the DNA TGTGCCTGGTCTACAGGGGGTAGCAGGGGAAACATTCAGTACTTC. It yields the protein CAWSTGGSRGNIQYF.